These T cell receptor beta chains were read from a single sample in a study of blood T cell repertoires in COVID-19. Repertoires were generated with immunoSEQ multiplex PCR, while TCRdb's copy carries only in-frame clones and drops some. The profile shows 50,000 or so clones, 79% of them singletons. The sequenced sample consisted of peripheral blood. These receptors originate from an older man with acute or convalescent COVID-19. Both conserved end residues are part of each CDR3. The D gene is left open where the match is weak. Clone size is not always given. Where it is, it says once, few, many or a class for expanded clones.

j_call clone_size v_call d_call cdr3_aa cdr3_nt
TRBJ1-1 . TRBV2 TRBD1 CASSTGGTEAFF TGTGCCAGCAGTACAGGGGGCACTGAAGCTTTCTTT
TRBJ1-5 . TRBV19 . CASSRSYNSNQPQHF TGTGCCAGTAGTAGGAGTTATAATAGCAATCAGCCCCAGCATTTT
TRBJ1-2 . TRBV7-2 TRBD1 CASSLIGQALNYGYTF TGTGCCAGCAGCTTAATCGGACAGGCCCTTAACTATGGCTACACCTTC
TRBJ1-6 few TRBV6-5 . CASTPRGGRHSPLHF TGTGCCAGCACCCCCCGTGGCGGTAGACATTCACCCCTCCACTTT
TRBJ1-3 . TRBV9 . CASSVGTAGGWNTIYF TGTGCCAGCAGCGTAGGGACAGCGGGGGGCTGGAACACCATATATTTT
TRBJ2-7 . TRBV28 . CASSLTAYEQYF TGTGCCAGCAGTTTGACAGCCTACGAGCAGTACTTC
TRBJ2-2 . TRBV7-8 TRBD2 CASSPGLANTGELFF TGTGCCAGCAGCCCCGGACTAGCGAACACCGGGGAGCTGTTTTTT
TRBJ2-7 . TRBV28 TRBD1 CASSLPWTGLYEQYF TGTGCCAGCAGTCTCCCCTGGACAGGGCTGTACGAGCAGTACTTC
TRBJ2-1 . TRBV4-1 TRBD2 CASSQVFGSGGANEQFF TGCGCCAGCAGCCAAGTCTTTGGTAGCGGGGGGGCCAATGAGCAGTTCTTC
TRBJ2-2 . TRBV5-1 . CASSLDDARTGELFF TGCGCCAGCAGCCTTGATGACGCGAGGACCGGGGAGCTGTTTTTT
TRBJ1-2 . TRBV21-1 . CASSNQGIVYGYTF TGTGCCAGCAGCAATCAGGGTATTGTCTATGGCTACACCTTC
TRBJ2-7 . TRBV30 . CAWILASYEQYF TGTGCCTGGATACTCGCCTCCTACGAGCAGTACTTC
TRBJ2-5 . TRBV5-8 TRBD2 CASSLSGEKTQYF TGTGCCAGCAGCCTTAGCGGGGAAAAGACCCAGTACTTC
TRBJ2-7 . TRBV18 . CASSPPGGGRTYEQYF TGTGCCAGCTCACCACCGGGCGGGGGCAGGACCTACGAGCAGTACTTC
TRBJ2-3 . TRBV10-3 . CAISPGTPPDTQYF TGTGCCATCAGTCCCGGGACTCCGCCGGATACGCAGTATTTT
TRBJ1-3 . TRBV12-5 . CASGSPFRPSGNTIYF TGTGCTAGTGGTTCGCCGTTCAGGCCCTCTGGAAACACCATATATTTT
TRBJ1-5 . TRBV6-6 TRBD1 CASSPDRGSNQPQHF TGTGCCAGCAGCCCAGACAGGGGGAGCAATCAGCCCCAGCATTTT
TRBJ2-5 . TRBV7-3 TRBD2 CASSLTSGLRETQYF TGTGCCAGCAGCTTGACTAGCGGCCTCCGGGAGACCCAGTACTTC
TRBJ1-2 . TRBV12-3/TRBV12-4 . CASSFGQLYGYTF TGTGCCAGCAGTTTCGGACAGCTCTATGGCTACACCTTC
TRBJ2-5 few TRBV18 . CASSPGTLQETQYF TGTGCCAGCTCACCCGGGACACTCCAAGAGACCCAGTACTTC
TRBJ2-2 . TRBV3-1/TRBV3-2 . CASSPPYGMRTGELFF TGTGCCAGCAGCCCCCCGTATGGCATGAGGACCGGGGAGCTGTTTTTT
TRBJ2-1 . TRBV30 . CAGWTGTGNEQFF TGTGCCGGATGGACGGGAACGGGCAATGAGCAGTTCTTC
TRBJ2-3 . TRBV6-1 . CASSDRASTDTQYF TGTGCCAGCAGTGACAGGGCTAGCACAGATACGCAGTATTTT
TRBJ2-7 . TRBV18 TRBD2 CASSPGLAGDEQYF TGTGCCAGCTCACCCGGACTAGCGGGAGACGAGCAGTACTTC
TRBJ1-2 . TRBV6-5 . CASSNPGVYGYTF TGTGCCAGCAGTAACCCAGGGGTATATGGCTACACCTTC
TRBJ2-3 . TRBV7-6 TRBD1 CASSLEGQGQDTQYF TGTGCCAGCAGCTTAGAGGGACAGGGTCAAGATACGCAGTATTTT
TRBJ1-2 . TRBV27 TRBD1 CASSSGGQLYGYTF TGTGCCAGCAGTTCAGGGGGCCAGCTCTATGGCTACACCTTC
TRBJ2-7 . TRBV10-1 . CASIELGHEQYF TGCGCCAGCATAGAACTGGGGCACGAGCAGTACTTC
TRBJ1-4 . TRBV5-1 TRBD1 CASSLSPQGAANEKLFF TGCGCCAGCAGCTTGTCTCCCCAGGGGGCGGCTAATGAAAAACTGTTTTTT
TRBJ2-5 . TRBV7-2 TRBD2 CASSPGLAEIQETQYF TGTGCCAGCAGCCCCGGACTAGCGGAGATCCAAGAGACCCAGTACTTC
TRBJ2-7 . TRBV6-6 . CASSYSQSEQYF TGTGCCAGCAGTTACTCACAGTCCGAGCAGTACTTC
TRBJ1-4 few TRBV9 . CASSPSFNEKLFF TGTGCCAGCAGCCCTTCCTTTAATGAAAAACTGTTTTTT
TRBJ1-1 . TRBV28 . CASPGGTEAFF TGTGCCAGCCCGGGGGGGACTGAAGCTTTCTTT